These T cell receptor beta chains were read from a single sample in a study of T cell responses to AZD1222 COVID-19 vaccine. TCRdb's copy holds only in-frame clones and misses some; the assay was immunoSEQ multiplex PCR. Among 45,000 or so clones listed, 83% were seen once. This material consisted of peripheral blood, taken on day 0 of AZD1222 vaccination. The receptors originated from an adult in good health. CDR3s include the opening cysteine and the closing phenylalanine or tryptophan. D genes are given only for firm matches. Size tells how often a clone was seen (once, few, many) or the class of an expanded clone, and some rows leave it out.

CASTPRDRESNQPQHF	TGTGCCAGCACCCCCCGGGACAGGGAGAGCAATCAGCCCCAGCATTTT	once	TRBV28	TRBJ1-5	16	TRBD1
CASSYLVGQYEQYF	TGTGCCAGCAGCTATCTAGTTGGACAGTACGAGCAGTACTTC	NA	TRBV7-2	TRBJ2-7	14	NA
CASSVAGQGDQPQHF	TGTGCCAGCAGCGTAGCAGGACAGGGGGACCAGCCCCAGCATTTT	NA	TRBV9	TRBJ1-5	15	TRBD1
CATRGGGANEKLFF	TGTGCCACCCGAGGAGGGGGAGCTAATGAAAAACTGTTTTTT	NA	TRBV5-4	TRBJ1-4	14	NA
CASSFLGGAYEQYF	TGTGCCAGCAGTTTCCTAGGGGGAGCCTACGAGCAGTACTTC	NA	TRBV27	TRBJ2-7	14	NA
CASSGGSSYNSPLHF	TGTGCCAGCTCCGGAGGGAGCTCCTATAATTCACCCCTCCACTTT	few	TRBV5-6	TRBJ1-6	15	NA
CASSETGRGNYGYTF	TGTGCCAGCAGTGAAACCGGACGGGGTAACTATGGCTACACCTTC	few	TRBV6-1	TRBJ1-2	15	NA
CASSYSASWVGGYTF	TGTGCCAGCAGTTATAGTGCAAGCTGGGTCGGCGGCTACACCTTC	NA	TRBV6-5	TRBJ1-2	15	NA
CARAESLRPQTYEQYF	TGTGCCAGAGCTGAGAGTTTGCGTCCGCAGACCTACGAGCAGTACTTC	NA	TRBV5-8	TRBJ2-7	16	NA
CASSFHVGNSYEQYF	TGTGCCAGCAGCTTTCATGTAGGGAACTCCTACGAGCAGTACTTC	NA	TRBV7-9	TRBJ2-7	15	NA